One sample yielded the 13 T cell receptor beta chains listed below, sequenced in a study of T cell repertoires in cytomegalovirus infection. Their recognized antigens are unknown. TCRdb called the reads again in MiXCR, with one record for every CDR3 protein. The sample yields 69,000 or so distinct CDR3 sequences, around 27% seen once. The starting material was CD8+ T cells from cultured PBMCs, obtained from culture after CMV antigen stimulation. The origin of the receptors is a human donor in good health (CMV status not recorded). Some clones in this sample may be carry-over from other donors' samples.

The chain has TRBV11-2 and TRBJ2-1; a possible D gene is TRBD2 (5 bases). Germline V lookup: CDR1 SGHAT, CDR2 FQNNGV. CDR3 length equals 16 residues. The germline V and J ends were trimmed by 5 bases and 0 bases, with 14 bases remaining between them. CDR3 sequence (DNA): TGTGCCAGCAGCACAGAGGGTATCGCCTCCTACAATGAGCAGTTCTTC. The encoded protein is CASSTEGIASYNEQFF.

A few counts support this clonotype. The V and J genes are TRBV11-2 and TRBJ2-5, with 7 positions matching TRBD2. CDR1 is SGHAT and CDR2 is FQNNGV in the germline V gene. J gave up 1 base and V 2 bases, and 7 bases lay outside the gene matches. The length of the CDR3 is 16 residues. This chain's CDR3 is CASSLKSPSGQETQYF. CDR3 DNA sequence: TGTGCCAGCAGCTTAAAAAGTCCTAGCGGCCAAGAGACCCAGTACTTC.

This clonotype was seen a handful of times. The rearrangement joins TRBV27 to TRBJ2-7, with D unresolved. This CDR3 contains 15 residues. CDR1 is MNHEY and CDR2 is SMNVEV in the germline V gene (reference sequence). V was cut by 7 bases and J by 2 bases, with 18 bases left in between. The CDR3 reads CASTFPTSSTYEQYF. In DNA form, the CDR3 reads TGTGCCAGCACATTCCCGACCTCCTCCACCTACGAGCAGTACTTC.

This clonotype appeared a few times. This chain connects TRBV6-1 to TRBJ2-7, with D tentatively TRBD2 (5 bases). The CDR3 consists of 14 residues. In germline, CDR1 is MNHNS, CDR2 SASEGT. V was cut by 0 bases and J by 0 bases, with 6 bases left in between. CDR3 protein: CASSEASGSYEQYF. As DNA, the CDR3 is TGTGCCAGCAGTGAAGCCAGCGGCTCCTACGAGCAGTACTTC.

This clonotype was counted between two and nine times. The chain is built from TRBV5-4 and TRBJ2-5; perhaps TRBD2 as D (7 bases). The V end was cut by 0 bases, the J end by 5 bases, with 23 bases between. The CDR3 runs to 18 residues. Germline V gene data show CDR1 as SGHNT and CDR2 as YYREEE (reference sequence). The CDR3 DNA reads as TGTGCCAGCAGCTTGGTAGCGGTTCTCGGGGGGCTCGCGGAGACCCAGTACTTC. This encodes CASSLVAVLGGLAETQYF. Drawing the rest from reference TRBV5-4 and TRBJ2-5, the complete variable domain is ETGVTQSPTHLIKTRGQQVTLRCSSQSGHNTVSWYQQALGQGPQFIFQYYREEENGRGNFPPRFSGLQFPNYSSELNVNALELDDSALYLCASSLVAVLGGLAETQYFGPGTRLLVL.

The sample holds one count of this clonotype. The chain joins TRBV4-1 to TRBJ2-7; D may match TRBD1 or TRBD2 (5 bases each). Looked up from germline, CDR1 is MGHRA and CDR2 is YSYEKL. Deletions cut 4 bases from V and 7 bases from J, with 17 bases between. The CDR3 loop spans 14 amino acids. This chain's CDR3 is CASSPGTTNGEQYF. The CDR3 DNA sequence: TGCGCCAGCAGCCCCGGGACGACCAACGGGGAGCAGTACTTC.

This chain links TRBV27 with TRBJ2-3; maybe TRBD1 (6 bases). The germline V and J ends were trimmed by 6 bases and 10 bases, with 17 bases remaining between them. Germline loops: CDR1 MNHEY, CDR2 SMNVEV (reference sequence). This CDR3 contains 13 residues. Here the CDR3 DNA reads TGTGCCAGCAGCCAAACAGGGTACGGGTCGCAGTATTTT. It specifies CASSQTGYGSQYF.

This clonotype was found many times. This chain connects TRBV12-3 or TRBV12-4 to TRBJ2-4; a weak D match, TRBD2 (6 bases). V shed 5 bases and J shed 8 bases, with 16 bases lying between them. The CDR3 has 14 amino acids. CDR3 nucleotides: TGTGCCAGCAGTCGGGACTCCGGGGCAGACATTCAGTACTTC. It encodes CASSRDSGADIQYF.

This clonotype was counted only a few times. The chain recombines TRBV4-3 with TRBJ2-1; D is possibly TRBD1 (5 bases). Trimming took 1 base from V and 4 from J, leaving 8 bases between them. This CDR3 comprises 14 residues. The germline V gene encodes CDR1 LGHNA and CDR2 YSLEER. CDR3 sequence reads: CASSQGAGYNEQFF. CDR3 coding DNA: TGCGCCAGCAGCCAAGGGGCAGGGTACAATGAGCAGTTCTTC.

This clonotype was seen more than once but under ten times. CDR3 nucleotide sequence: TGTGCCAGCAGTTTCGGACAGGGAAGGGGCGACATTCAGTACTTC. This sequence encodes CASSFGQGRGDIQYF. The rearrangement links TRBV12-3 or TRBV12-4 to TRBJ2-4; 8 nucleotides agree with TRBD1. CDR3 length: 15 residues. Germline trimming cut 3 bases from V and 8 bases from J; bases unmatched to any gene: 9.

This clonotype was counted between two and nine times. V usage is TRBV7-9 and J usage is TRBJ2-5, with D possibly matching TRBD1 (5 bases). The length of the CDR3 is 13 residues. The ends were cut back, 9 bases at V and 6 bases at J, with 17 bases in the middle. Germline CDR1 reads SEHNR; CDR2 reads FQNEAQ (reference sequence). The CDR3 protein is CASAQGGEQTQYF. In DNA form, the CDR3 reads TGTGCCAGTGCTCAGGGCGGCGAGCAGACCCAGTACTTC. The full variable domain, its missing parts supplied by reference TRBV7-9 and TRBJ2-5, is DTGVSQNPRHKITKRGQNVTFRCDPISEHNRLYWYRQTLGQGPEFLTYFQNEAQLEKSRLLSDRFSAERPKGSFSTLEIQRTEQGDSAMYLCASAQGGEQTQYFGPGTRLLVL.

This chain joins TRBV15 and TRBJ1-1, with TRBD1 identical over 9 bases. This CDR3 contains 16 residues. Germline V gene data show CDR1 as LNHNV and CDR2 as YYDKDF (reference sequence). V trimming: 2 bases; J trimming: 5 bases; junction bases outside the gene matches: 9. This chain's CDR3 is CATSRSRTGAGTEAFF. The CDR3 bases are TGTGCCACCAGCAGATCCCGGACAGGGGCAGGGACTGAAGCTTTCTTT.

The gene calls are TRBV9 and TRBJ2-1, with D uncertain. Deletions cut 2 bases from V and 4 bases from J, with 7 bases between. Germline values: CDR1 SGDLS, CDR2 YYNGEE. CDR3 length: 13 amino acids. CDR3 loop: CASSVGVYNEQFF. As DNA, the CDR3 is TGTGCCAGCAGCGTCGGAGTGTACAATGAGCAGTTCTTC.